Detailed here is one TCR beta chain. This entry comes from a study of blood T cell repertoires in COVID-19. Looking at the study overall: Both acute and convalescent COVID-19 samples were obtained from the United States, Italy and Spain. The cDNA or gDNA used as material had been derived from T cells, B-cell-depleted T cells, or PBMCs.

The CDR3 extends over 19 amino acids. In germline, CDR1 is SQVTM, CDR2 ANQGSEA. The germline V and J ends were trimmed by 4 bases and 3 bases, with 31 bases remaining between them. In the original workflow: By means of reference gene primer amplification, nucleated cell counts were estimated. The repertoire was sequenced with immunoSEQ multiplex PCR; TCRdb's copy has only in-frame clones and lacks some. The DNA gave D and trimming, while V, J and clone size come from that table. The sample records 55,000 to 85,000 clones, approximately 77% being singletons. The chain is built from TRBV29-1 and TRBJ2-7, with a possible D match to TRBD1 (6 bases). This TCR was recovered from a woman aged 70-85 years with acute or convalescent COVID-19. Sequencing input: peripheral blood. The DNA of the CDR3 is TGCAGCGTTGCGTTGGGGGCACTTACCCGGAGCGTCTTTAACTACGAGCAGTACTTC. This encodes CSVALGALTRSVFNYEQYF.